The 6 T cell receptor beta chains presented below share a single source sample, sequenced in a study of cytotoxic CD8 clonotypes in ibrutinib-treated CLL. Assay used: immunoSEQ multiplex PCR; TCRdb lists only in-frame clones, some missing. The table has fewer than 300,000 clones, more than 70% seen once; the top ten hold around 6%. The sample in question was PBMCs, obtained at disease progression, from a patient treated with ibrutinib. All receptors come from a human donor with chronic lymphocytic leukemia.

V gene TRBV19 combines with J gene TRBJ1-5; D is undetermined. CDR3 length equals 13 residues. V was trimmed by 5 bases and J by 3 bases, leaving 8 bases between them. The V gene's germline CDR1 is LNHDA and CDR2 SQIVND (reference sequence). CDR3 loop: CASSLQLNQPQHF. In DNA form, the CDR3 reads TGTGCCAGTAGTCTTCAGCTCAATCAGCCCCAGCATTTT.

This clone was found a few times. The gene calls are TRBV25-1 and TRBJ2-1, with TRBD2 matching 12 bases. The CDR3 runs 14 residues. Per the germline V gene, CDR1 is MGHDK and CDR2 is SYGVNS. The J segment lost 4 bases and the V segment lost 8 bases, leaving 3 bases of the junction unmatched. Written as DNA, the CDR3 is TGTGCCAGCGTACTAGCGGGGGGATACAATGAGCAGTTCTTC. Encoded protein: CASVLAGGYNEQFF.

The V and J genes are TRBV15 and TRBJ2-2; the D is unclear. V was pared by 3 bases and J by 1 base, with 12 bases between. Germline assignment: CDR1 LNHNV and CDR2 YYDKDF (reference sequence). The CDR3 loop spans 16 amino acids. CDR3 nucleotides: TGTGCCACCAGCAGGGAGAACATTGTGAACACCGGGGAGCTGTTTTTT. This gives the protein CATSRENIVNTGELFF.

This clone was counted only a few times. The rearrangement joins TRBV4-1 to TRBJ1-6, with D perhaps TRBD1 (5 bases). The V gene's germline CDR1 is MGHRA and CDR2 YSYEKL. The CDR3 has 16 residues. V was trimmed by 2 bases and J by 14 bases, leaving 22 bases between them. CDR3 loop: CASSQKPGPPVLALHF. The CDR3 DNA reads as TGCGCCAGCAGCCAAAAACCGGGACCCCCCGTTTTGGCCCTCCACTTT.

This chain links TRBV5-1 with TRBJ1-1, with 9 nucleotides matching TRBD1. Losses at the gene ends were 2 bases for V and 0 bases for J; bases not matched to a gene: 11. Germline values: CDR1 SGHRS, CDR2 YFSETQ. The CDR3 covers 18 residues. CDR3 coding DNA: TGCGCCAGCAGCTTTACTCCGGGACAGGGCGCAATGAACACTGAAGCTTTCTTT. This gives the protein CASSFTPGQGAMNTEAFF.

V is TRBV9 and J is TRBJ2-7; the D is unclear. V was shortened by 0 bases and J by 0 bases, with 10 bases between the two germline ends. The CDR3 length is 15 residues. The germline V gene has CDR1 SGDLS and CDR2 YYNGEE. The CDR3 protein is CASSVGATSSYEQYF. CDR3 nucleotides: TGTGCCAGCAGCGTAGGTGCCACCAGCTCCTACGAGCAGTACTTC.